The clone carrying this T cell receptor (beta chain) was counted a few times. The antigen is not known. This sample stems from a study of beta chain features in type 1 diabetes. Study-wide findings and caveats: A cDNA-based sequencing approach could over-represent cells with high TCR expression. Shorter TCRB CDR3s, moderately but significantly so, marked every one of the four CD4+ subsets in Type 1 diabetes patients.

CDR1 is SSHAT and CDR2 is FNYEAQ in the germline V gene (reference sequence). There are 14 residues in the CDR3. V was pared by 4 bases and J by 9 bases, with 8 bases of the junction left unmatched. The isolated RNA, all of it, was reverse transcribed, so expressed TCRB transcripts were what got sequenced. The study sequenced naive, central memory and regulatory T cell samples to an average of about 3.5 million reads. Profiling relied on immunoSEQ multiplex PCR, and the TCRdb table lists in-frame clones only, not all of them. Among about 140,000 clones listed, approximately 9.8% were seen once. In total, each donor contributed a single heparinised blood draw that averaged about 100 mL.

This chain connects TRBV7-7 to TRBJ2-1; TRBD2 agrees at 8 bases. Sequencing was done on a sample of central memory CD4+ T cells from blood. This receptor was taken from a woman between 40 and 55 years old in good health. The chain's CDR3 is CASSSTGTSSEQFF. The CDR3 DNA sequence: TGTGCCAGCAGCTCCACCGGGACTAGTAGTGAGCAGTTCTTC.